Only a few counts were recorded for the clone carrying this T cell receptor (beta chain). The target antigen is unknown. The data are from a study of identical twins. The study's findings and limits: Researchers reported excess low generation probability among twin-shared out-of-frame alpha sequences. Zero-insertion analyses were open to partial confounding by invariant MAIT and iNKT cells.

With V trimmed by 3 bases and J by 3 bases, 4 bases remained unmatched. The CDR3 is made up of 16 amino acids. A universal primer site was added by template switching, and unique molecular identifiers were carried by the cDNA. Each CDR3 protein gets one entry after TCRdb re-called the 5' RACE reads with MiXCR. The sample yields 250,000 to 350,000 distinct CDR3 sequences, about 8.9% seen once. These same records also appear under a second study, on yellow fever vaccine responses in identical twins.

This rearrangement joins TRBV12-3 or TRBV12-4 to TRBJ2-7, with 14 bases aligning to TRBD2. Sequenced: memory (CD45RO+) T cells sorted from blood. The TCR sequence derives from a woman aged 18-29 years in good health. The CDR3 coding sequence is TGTGCCAGCAGTTTGCGGGGACTAGCGGGAGTCTACGAGCAGTACTTC. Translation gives CASSLRGLAGVYEQYF.